A single sample gave rise to the 14 T cell receptor beta chains below, sequenced in a study of spatial heterogeneity in lung cancer. Time point of the sample: sample taken at primary tumor resection. TCRdb redid the calling of the 5' RACE reads with MiXCR, one entry per CDR3 protein. The sample has about 48,000 distinct CDR3 sequences, roughly 5% seen once; the top ten hold around 10%. This specimen consisted of PBMCs, obtained at surgery. These TCRs come from a male donor with early-stage non-small cell lung cancer.

In its sample, this clonotype was seen many times. V and J are TRBV7-2 and TRBJ1-2, with 9 bases lining up with TRBD1. Trimming removed 4 bases from V and 5 bases from J; junction bases left unmatched: 5. Germline values: CDR1 SGHTA, CDR2 FQGNSA. The CDR3 has 14 residues. CDR3 in amino acids: CASSSRDRAYGYTF. The CDR3 region has the DNA TGTGCCAGCAGCTCGAGGGACAGGGCGTATGGCTACACCTTC.

This clonotype has only a few counts. The chain joins TRBV5-8 to TRBJ2-3; D possibly corresponds to TRBD2 (5 bases). V was cut by 0 bases and J by 0 bases, with 11 bases left in between. The CDR3 has 16 residues. CDR1 and CDR2 from the germline V gene are SGHTS and YDEGEE. The CDR3 region is CASSLGRDRSTDTQYF. The CDR3 nucleotides read TGTGCCAGCAGCTTGGGACGGGATCGAAGCACAGATACGCAGTATTTT.

This clonotype appeared many times. V is TRBV20-1 and J is TRBJ2-3; 9 bases are a match to TRBD2. Germline CDR1 and CDR2: DFQATT and SNEGSKA (reference sequence). The CDR3 consists of 13 residues. The trim removed 8 bases at V and 1 base at J, leaving 4 bases unmatched. CDR3 loop: CSRIAGGTDTQYF. In nucleotides, the CDR3 is TGCAGTCGAATAGCGGGAGGCACAGATACGCAGTATTTT.

Ten or more counts support this clonotype. V gene TRBV20-1 combines with J gene TRBJ1-5; 7 positions match TRBD1. With V trimmed by 6 bases and J by 6 bases, 8 bases remained unmatched. The CDR3 loop spans 13 amino acids. Per the germline V gene, CDR1 is DFQATT and CDR2 is SNEGSKA (reference sequence). The CDR3 reads CSALDRVGQPQHF. CDR3 nucleotides: TGCAGTGCCTTAGACAGGGTTGGTCAGCCCCAGCATTTT.

This rearrangement joins TRBV6-6 to TRBJ2-3; possible D gene TRBD1, 5 bases. CDR1 is MNHNY, CDR2 SVGAGI, per germline (reference sequence). This CDR3 comprises 15 residues. V was pared by 2 bases and J by 1 base, with 10 bases between. In DNA, the CDR3 is TGTGCCAGCAGTTACCCAGGGAAGGGCACAGATACGCAGTATTTT. Protein sequence: CASSYPGKGTDTQYF.

This clonotype was seen repeatedly, ten times or more. J is TRBJ1-4 and V is TRBV20-1; D remains ambiguous. The V and J ends lost 0 bases and 3 bases respectively, with 17 bases between them. CDR3 length equals 17 residues. Germline V gives CDR1 DFQATT, CDR2 SNEGSKA (reference sequence). For the CDR3, the DNA is TGCAGTGCTAGAGATTTTCGATCTGCGGGTTCTAATGAAAAACTGTTTTTT. Its translation: CSARDFRSAGSNEKLFF.

This clonotype was picked up many times. The chain links TRBV20-1 to TRBJ1-1, with a weak D call TRBD1 (6 bases). The germline V gene has CDR1 DFQATT and CDR2 SNEGSKA (reference sequence). This CDR3 has 14 amino acids. The V end was cut by 0 bases, the J end by 7 bases, with 15 bases between. The CDR3 spells CSAREHRAGGEAFF. CDR3 bases: TGCAGTGCTAGAGAGCACAGGGCGGGTGGTGAAGCTTTCTTT.

At least ten counts were recorded for this clonotype. This CDR3 is CASSSLAANYGYTF. CDR3 in DNA: TGTGCCAGCAGCTCCCTGGCCGCAAACTATGGCTACACCTTC. The chain couples TRBV7-9 to TRBJ1-2; D call uncertain. CDR3 length equals 14 residues. Per the germline V gene, CDR1 is SEHNR and CDR2 is FQNEAQ (reference sequence). The V end was cut by 4 bases, the J end by 2 bases, with 11 bases between.

This clonotype was recorded at least ten times. The CDR3 bases are TGTGCCAGCAGCTCTGCGGTACCCTCCTACAATGAGCAGTTCTTC. This translates into CASSSAVPSYNEQFF. This sequence joins TRBV7-8 and TRBJ2-1; D is undetermined. Germline loops: CDR1 SGHVS, CDR2 FQNEAQ. The ends were cut back, 4 bases at V and 0 bases at J, with 10 bases in the middle. The CDR3 is 15 residues long.

This chain links TRBV9 with TRBJ1-1; tentative D call: TRBD1 (5 bases). This CDR3 region has 14 residues. Looked up from germline, CDR1 is SGDLS and CDR2 is YYNGEE. V gave up 3 bases and J gave up 1 base, with 10 bases separating them. The chain's CDR3 is CASSADRQNTEAFF. In nucleotides, the CDR3 is TGTGCCAGCAGCGCTGACAGACAGAACACTGAAGCTTTCTTT.

This clonotype showed up many times. The V call is TRBV20-1, the J call TRBJ1-5; D is perhaps TRBD1 (5 bases). Trimming took off 5 bases at V and 5 bases at J, with 16 bases between the two ends. Germline V gene sequence: CDR1 DFQATT, CDR2 SNEGSKA (reference sequence). The length of the CDR3 is 14 residues. CDR3 in amino acids: CSARKDGGDQPQHF. CDR3 DNA sequence: TGCAGTGCTCGGAAAGACGGAGGGGATCAGCCCCAGCATTTT.

This clonotype was recorded many times. The chain employs TRBV3-1 and TRBJ2-6; D ambiguous. CDR3 length equals 19 residues. The germline V gene encodes CDR1 LGHDT and CDR2 YNNKEL (reference sequence). Trimming removed 2 bases from V and 3 bases from J, with 20 bases in between. The CDR3 here is CASSQSLPVWSYGANVLTF. The DNA for the CDR3 is TGTGCCAGCAGCCAAAGTCTACCGGTCTGGAGTTATGGGGCCAACGTCCTGACTTTC.

Within the sample, this clonotype is medium-sized. The chain is built from TRBV12-3 or TRBV12-4 and TRBJ1-1; D remains unclear. This CDR3 region has 13 residues. Between the trimmed V and J ends, which lost 6 bases and 1 base, there was a span of 9 bases. This CDR3 is CASSQIENTEAFF. The CDR3 nucleotides are TGTGCCAGCAGCCAAATAGAGAACACTGAAGCTTTCTTT.

This clonotype was recorded many times. This CDR3 is CASVPGHVYEQYF. For the CDR3, the DNA is TGTGCCAGCGTACCGGGACATGTCTACGAGCAGTACTTC. V gene TRBV2 combines with J gene TRBJ2-7, with D perhaps TRBD1 (6 bases). Germline assignment: CDR1 SNHLY and CDR2 FYNNEI. The V end was cut by 8 bases, the J end by 3 bases, with 14 bases between. CDR3 length: 13 residues.